This TCR beta chain was documented in a study of blood T cell repertoires in COVID-19. Overall study: The samples span acute and convalescent COVID-19 from the United States, Italy and Spain. The analysed material was cDNA or gDNA that came from T cells, B-cell-depleted T cells, or PBMCs.

The CDR3 extends over 16 amino acids. In germline, CDR1 is LGHNA, CDR2 YSLEER. J gave up 2 bases and V 5 bases, and 10 bases lay outside the gene matches. Original data processing: Scientists estimated how many nucleated cells there were by amplifying reference gene primers. This table comes from immunoSEQ multiplex PCR, and its TCRdb copy is limited to in-frame clones, with some not included. V, J and clone size are taken as reported in that table, and D and trimming were inferred from the DNA itself. The table lists tens of thousands of clones, approximately 91% of them singletons. J is TRBJ2-7 and V is TRBV4-3, with TRBD2 identical over 9 bases. Input material: peripheral blood. This receptor was taken from a man between 65 and 79 years old with acute or convalescent COVID-19. CDR3 DNA sequence: TGCGCCAGCAGCGCGGACTTGCGGGGGGGAACCTACGAGCAGTACTTC. It codes for CASSADLRGGTYEQYF.